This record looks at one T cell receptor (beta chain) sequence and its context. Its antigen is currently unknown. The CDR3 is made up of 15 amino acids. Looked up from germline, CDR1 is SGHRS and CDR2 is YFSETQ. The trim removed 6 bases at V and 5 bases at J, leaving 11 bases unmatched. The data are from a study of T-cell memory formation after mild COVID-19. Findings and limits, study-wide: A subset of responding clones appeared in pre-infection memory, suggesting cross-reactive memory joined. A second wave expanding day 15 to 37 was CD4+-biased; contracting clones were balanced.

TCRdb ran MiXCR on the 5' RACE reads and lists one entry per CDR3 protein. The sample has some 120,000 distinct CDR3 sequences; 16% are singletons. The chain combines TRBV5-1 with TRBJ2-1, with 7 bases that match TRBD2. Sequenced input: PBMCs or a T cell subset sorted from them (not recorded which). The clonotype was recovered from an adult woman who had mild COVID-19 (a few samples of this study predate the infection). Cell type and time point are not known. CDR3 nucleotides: TGCGCCAGCACCTGGGGAGGGGCGGGCCACAATGAGCAGTTCTTC. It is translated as CASTWGGAGHNEQFF. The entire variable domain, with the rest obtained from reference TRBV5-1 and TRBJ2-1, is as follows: KAGVTQTPRYLIKTRGQQVTLSCSPISGHRSVSWYQQTPGQGLQFLFEYFSETQRNKGNFPGRFSGRQFSNSRSEMNVSTLELGDSALYLCASTWGGAGHNEQFFGPGTRLTVL.